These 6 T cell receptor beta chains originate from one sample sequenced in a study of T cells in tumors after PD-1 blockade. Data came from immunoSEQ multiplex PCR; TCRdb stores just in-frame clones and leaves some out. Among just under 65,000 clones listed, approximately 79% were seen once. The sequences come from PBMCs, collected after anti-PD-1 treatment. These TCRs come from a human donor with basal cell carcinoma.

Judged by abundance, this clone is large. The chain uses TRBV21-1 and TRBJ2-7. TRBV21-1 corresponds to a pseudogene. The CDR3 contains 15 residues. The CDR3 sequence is CASSKVMDLLYEQYF. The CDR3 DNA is TGTGCCAGCAGCAAAGTGATGGACCTGTTATACGAGCAGTACTTC.

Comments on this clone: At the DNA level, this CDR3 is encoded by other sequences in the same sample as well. The CDR3 sequence: CASSSPRGGRGGPGNEQFF. Written as DNA, the CDR3 is TGTGCCAGCAGCTCCCCTCGGGGGGGGCGGGGGGGGCCCGGTAATGAGCAGTTCTTC. This rearrangement joins TRBV7-2 to TRBJ2-1, with 9 bases fitting TRBD2. This CDR3 comprises 19 residues. V dropped 4 bases and J dropped 7; count of bases not matched to a gene: 20. From germline, CDR1 is SGHTA and CDR2 FQGNSA.

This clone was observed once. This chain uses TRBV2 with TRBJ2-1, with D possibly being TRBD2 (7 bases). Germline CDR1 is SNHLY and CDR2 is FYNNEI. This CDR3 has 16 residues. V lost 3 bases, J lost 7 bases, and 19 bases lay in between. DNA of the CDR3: TGTGCCAGCAGTGACCCAGGGGCCGGGGGGAGAAATGAGCAGTTCTTC. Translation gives CASSDPGAGGRNEQFF. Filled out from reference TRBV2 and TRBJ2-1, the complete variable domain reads EPEVTQTPSHQVTQMGQEVILRCVPISNHLYFYWYRQILGQKVEFLVSFYNNEISEKSEIFDDQFSVERPDGSNFTLKIRSTKLEDSAMYFCASSDPGAGGRNEQFFGPGTRLTVL.

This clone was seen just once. The CDR3 loop is CASRDGQRSGNTIYF. The CDR3 region has the DNA TGTGCCAGCAGGGATGGACAGCGCTCTGGAAACACCATATATTTT. The genes are TRBV6-4 and TRBJ1-3; D may be TRBD1 (6 bases). Trimming took 6 bases from V and 0 from J, leaving 12 bases between them. The V gene's germline CDR1 is MRHNA and CDR2 SNTAGT. CDR3 length equals 15 residues.

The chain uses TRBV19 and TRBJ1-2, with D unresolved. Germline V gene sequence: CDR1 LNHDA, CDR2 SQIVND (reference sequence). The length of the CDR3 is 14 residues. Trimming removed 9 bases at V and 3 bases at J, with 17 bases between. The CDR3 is CASANRGSDYGYTF. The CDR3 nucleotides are TGTGCCAGCGCCAATCGGGGATCGGACTATGGCTACACCTTC.

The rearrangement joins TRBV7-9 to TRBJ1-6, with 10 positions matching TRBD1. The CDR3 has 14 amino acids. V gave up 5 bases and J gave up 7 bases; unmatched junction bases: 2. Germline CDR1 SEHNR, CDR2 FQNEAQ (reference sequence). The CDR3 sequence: CASSTDRGNSPLHF. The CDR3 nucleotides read TGTGCCAGCAGCACGGACAGGGGGAATTCACCCCTCCACTTT. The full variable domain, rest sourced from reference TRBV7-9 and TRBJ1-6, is DTGVSQNPRHKITKRGQNVTFRCDPISEHNRLYWYRQTLGQGPEFLTYFQNEAQLEKSRLLSDRFSAERPKGSFSTLEIQRTEQGDSAMYLCASSTDRGNSPLHFGNGTRLTVT.